One and the same sample provided the 11 T cell receptor beta chains below, sequenced in a study of T cell repertoires in ileal Crohn's disease. The sample's time point: neoterminal ileum biopsy at postoperative endoscopy, about 6 months after surgery. TCRdb's table, derived via immunoSEQ multiplex PCR, lists solely in-frame clones and lacks some. The table includes some 11,000 clones, over 60% detected once. Input material: ileal tissue. The origin of the receptors is an adult with Crohn's disease.

V is TRBV28 and J is TRBJ2-6; tentatively, D is TRBD1 (6 bases). The V gene lost 3 bases and the J gene lost 1 base, with 16 bases spanning the gap. Germline assignment: CDR1 MDHEN and CDR2 SYDVKM. The CDR3 extends over 18 amino acids. This chain's CDR3 is CASSFEFRTGSGANVLTF. For the CDR3, the DNA is TGTGCCAGCAGTTTCGAATTTAGAACAGGGTCTGGGGCCAACGTCCTGACTTTC.

The genes are TRBV19 and TRBJ2-1; D may be TRBD2 (6 bases). Trimming stripped 7 bases from V and 2 bases from J, with 12 bases between. The CDR3 spans 14 residues. CDR1 and CDR2 from the germline V gene are LNHDA and SQIVND (reference sequence). In DNA, the CDR3 is TGTGCCAGTAATCCCGGGGAGGCCTACAATGAGCAGTTCTTC. This encodes CASNPGEAYNEQFF.

In its sample, this clone was seen a few times. The chain joins TRBV11-3 to TRBJ2-1; 7 nucleotides agree with TRBD2. Germline CDR1 SGHNT, CDR2 YENEEA. CDR3 size: 13 residues. J lost 3 bases, V lost 5 bases, and 1 base had no gene match. Written as DNA, the CDR3 is TGTGCCAGCAGCAGCGGGATCTACAATGAGCAGTTCTTC. Its protein product is CASSSGIYNEQFF.

The genes are TRBV6-1 and TRBJ2-7; 8 bases fit TRBD2. Germline V gives CDR1 MNHNS, CDR2 SASEGT. This CDR3 comprises 16 residues. The J segment lost 0 bases and the V segment lost 2 bases, leaving 6 bases of the junction unmatched. The CDR3 protein is CASSESSGSPSYEQYF. The CDR3 nucleotides are TGTGCCAGCAGTGAATCGAGCGGGAGCCCCTCCTACGAGCAGTACTTC.

The chain combines TRBV4-1 with TRBJ1-2; 9 bases agree with TRBD1. This CDR3 region has 14 residues. CDR1 and CDR2 from the germline V gene are MGHRA and YSYEKL. V gave up 6 bases and J gave up 6 bases; unmatched junction bases: 8. The CDR3 DNA is TGCGCCAGCAGTCAACCCGACAGGGGGGATGGCTACACCTTC. Protein product: CASSQPDRGDGYTF.

This clone appeared a single time. The chain links TRBV6-1 to TRBJ1-2; 7 positions agree with TRBD1. The length of the CDR3 is 13 residues. The germline CDR1 and CDR2 sequences are MNHNS and SASEGT. The V segment lost 6 bases and the J segment 8 bases; nucleotides outside the gene matches: 9. This CDR3 is CASSSEMTGGYTF. Here the CDR3 DNA reads TGTGCCAGCAGCTCGGAGATGACAGGGGGCTACACCTTC.

This chain links TRBV30 with TRBJ2-1; 9 positions match TRBD1. Germline V lookup: CDR1 GTSNPN, CDR2 SVGIG (reference sequence). This CDR3 is 15 amino acids long. With V trimmed by 1 base and J by 3 bases, 4 bases remained unmatched. Written as DNA, the CDR3 is TGTGCCTGGAGTGCCGGGACAGGGCGCTACAATGAGCAGTTCTTC. Translation gives CAWSAGTGRYNEQFF.

The chain carries TRBV7-2 and TRBJ2-1; 7 bases are shared with TRBD1. This CDR3 comprises 14 residues. CDR1 and CDR2 (germline): SGHTA, FQGNSA. V shed 3 bases, J shed 4 bases, and the junction held 3 bases outside the gene matches. The CDR3, as DNA: TGTGCCAGCAGCTTTAGGGACAGATACAATGAGCAGTTCTTC. Its protein product is CASSFRDRYNEQFF.

The chain carries TRBV2 and TRBJ2-5; possible D gene TRBD1, 6 bases. The germline V gene encodes CDR1 SNHLY and CDR2 FYNNEI. The germline V and J ends were trimmed by 7 bases and 0 bases, with 12 bases remaining between them. The CDR3 extends over 14 amino acids. The chain's CDR3 is CASNLGAYQETQYF. For the CDR3, the DNA is TGTGCCAGCAACCTGGGGGCGTACCAAGAGACCCAGTACTTC.

The chain joins TRBV13 to TRBJ2-1, with D perhaps matching TRBD1 (5 bases). Germline V gene data show CDR1 as PRHDT and CDR2 as FYEKMQ (reference sequence). The CDR3 totals 14 residues. With 5 bases removed from V and 4 bases from J, the gap between germline ends came to 12 bases. CDR3 bases: TGTGCCAGCAGCCGAAAGACAGCTTACAATGAGCAGTTCTTC. Translated, it gives CASSRKTAYNEQFF.

V usage is TRBV5-4 and J usage is TRBJ2-3; TRBD2 matches at 8 bases. Germline-derived CDR1 and CDR2 are SGHNT and YYREEE (reference sequence). V trimming: 1 base; J trimming: 5 bases; junction bases outside the gene matches: 6. The CDR3 spans 15 residues. CDR3 nucleotides: TGTGCCAGCAGCTTGACGGGAGGGCCGGGAGATACGCAGTATTTT. This encodes CASSLTGGPGDTQYF.